This T cell receptor (beta chain) was documented in a study of blood T cell repertoires in COVID-19. Study background: Some COVID-19 samples were acute and others convalescent; all came from the United States, Italy and Spain. Sources were T cells, B-cell-depleted T cells, or PBMCs; the material itself was cDNA or gDNA.

Original processing methods: Estimation of nucleated cell counts was performed using reference gene primer amplification. Clones were read by immunoSEQ multiplex PCR, and TCRdb kept only the in-frame ones, dropping some. D and trimming come from the DNA, and the V and J calls and clone size come from that table. This table holds about 160,000 clones, more than 80% found once. Germline V gene data show CDR1 as LNHDA and CDR2 as SQIVND (reference sequence). This CDR3 comprises 18 residues. Trimming removed 1 base from V and 2 bases from J; junction bases left unmatched: 9. Seattle's cohort entered during active infection and was followed longitudinally.

Sequenced sample: peripheral blood. This sequence was found in an older woman with COVID-19, enrolled during active disease. V and J are TRBV19 and TRBJ1-5, with 9 bases fitting TRBD1. The CDR3 region is CASSIAGQGYSGNQPQHF. The CDR3 DNA reads TGTGCCAGTAGTATAGCGGGACAGGGCTATAGCGGCAATCAGCCCCAGCATTTT. Variable domain in full (rest from reference TRBV19 and TRBJ1-5): DGGITQSPKYLFRKEGQNVTLSCEQNLNHDAMYWYRQDPGQGLRLIYYSQIVNDFQKGDIAEGYSVSREKKESFPLTVTSAQKNPTAFYLCASSIAGQGYSGNQPQHFGDGTRLSIL.